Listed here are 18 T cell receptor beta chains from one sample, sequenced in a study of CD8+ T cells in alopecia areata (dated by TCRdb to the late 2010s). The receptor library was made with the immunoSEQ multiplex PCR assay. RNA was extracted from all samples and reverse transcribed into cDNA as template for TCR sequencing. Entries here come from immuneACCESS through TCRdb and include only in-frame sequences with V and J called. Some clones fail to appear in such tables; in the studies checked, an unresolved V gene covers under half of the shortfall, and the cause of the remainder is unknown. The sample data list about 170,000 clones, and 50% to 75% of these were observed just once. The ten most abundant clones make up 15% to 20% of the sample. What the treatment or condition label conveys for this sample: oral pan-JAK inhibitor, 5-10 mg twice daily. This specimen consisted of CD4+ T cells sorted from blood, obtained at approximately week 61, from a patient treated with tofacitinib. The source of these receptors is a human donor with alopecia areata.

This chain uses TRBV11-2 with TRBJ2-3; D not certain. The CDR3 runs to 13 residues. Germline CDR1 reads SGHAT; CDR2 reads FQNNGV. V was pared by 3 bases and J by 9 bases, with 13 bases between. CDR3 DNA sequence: TGTGCCAGCAGCTTCGAAGGGCTCGGGACGCAGTATTTT. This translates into CASSFEGLGTQYF.

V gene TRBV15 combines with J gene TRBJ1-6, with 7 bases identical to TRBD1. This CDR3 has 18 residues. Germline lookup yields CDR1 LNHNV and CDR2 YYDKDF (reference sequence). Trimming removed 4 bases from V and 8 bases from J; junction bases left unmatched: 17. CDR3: CATSKTRTEGQWDSPLHF. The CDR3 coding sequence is TGTGCCACCAGCAAAACGCGAACCGAGGGACAGTGGGATTCACCCCTCCACTTT. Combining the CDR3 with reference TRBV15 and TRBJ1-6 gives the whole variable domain DAMVIQNPRYQVTQFGKPVTLSCSQTLNHNVMYWYQQKSSQAPKLLFHYYDKDFNNEADTPDNFQSRRPNTSFCFLDIRSPGLGDTAMYLCATSKTRTEGQWDSPLHFGNGTRLTVT.

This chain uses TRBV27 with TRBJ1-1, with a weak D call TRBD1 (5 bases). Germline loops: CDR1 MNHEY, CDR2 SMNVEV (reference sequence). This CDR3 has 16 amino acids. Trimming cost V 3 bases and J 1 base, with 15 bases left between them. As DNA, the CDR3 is TGTGCCAGCAGTTTCGCTCCGACAGTGAGGAACACTGAAGCTTTCTTT. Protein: CASSFAPTVRNTEAFF.

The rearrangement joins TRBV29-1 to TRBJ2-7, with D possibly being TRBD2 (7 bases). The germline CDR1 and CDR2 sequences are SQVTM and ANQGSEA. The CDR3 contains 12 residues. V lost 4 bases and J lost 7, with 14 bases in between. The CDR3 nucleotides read TGCAGCGTTGGGTCGGCGGGGGCAGAGCAGTACTTC. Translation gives CSVGSAGAEQYF.

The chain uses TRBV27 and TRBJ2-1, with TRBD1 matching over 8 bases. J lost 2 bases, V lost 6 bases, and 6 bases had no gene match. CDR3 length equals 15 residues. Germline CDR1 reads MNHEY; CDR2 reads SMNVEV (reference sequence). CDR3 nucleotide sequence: TGTGCCAGCAGCATCATCAGGGGGCCCTACAATGAGCAGTTCTTC. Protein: CASSIIRGPYNEQFF.

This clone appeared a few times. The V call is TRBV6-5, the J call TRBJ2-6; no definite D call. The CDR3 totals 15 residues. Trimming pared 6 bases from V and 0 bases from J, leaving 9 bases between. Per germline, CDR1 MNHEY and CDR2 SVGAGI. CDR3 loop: CASSLDHSGANVLTF. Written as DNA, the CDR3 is TGTGCCAGCAGCCTCGATCACTCTGGGGCCAACGTCCTGACTTTC.

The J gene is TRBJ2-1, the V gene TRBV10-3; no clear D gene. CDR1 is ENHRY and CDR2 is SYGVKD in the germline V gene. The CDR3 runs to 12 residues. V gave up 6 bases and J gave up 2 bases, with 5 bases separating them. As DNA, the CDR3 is TGTGCCATCAGCCAAACCTACAATGAGCAGTTCTTC. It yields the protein CAISQTYNEQFF.

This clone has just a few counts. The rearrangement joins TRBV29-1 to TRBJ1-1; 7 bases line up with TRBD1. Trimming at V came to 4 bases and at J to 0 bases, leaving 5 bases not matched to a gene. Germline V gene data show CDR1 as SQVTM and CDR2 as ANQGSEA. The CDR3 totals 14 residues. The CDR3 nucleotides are TGCAGCGTTGCCTATGACAGGGTGAACACTGAAGCTTTCTTT. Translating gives CSVAYDRVNTEAFF. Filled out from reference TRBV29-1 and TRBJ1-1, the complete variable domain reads SAVISQKPSRDICQRGTSLTIQCQVDSQVTMMFWYRQQPGQSLTLIATANQGSEATYESGFVIDKFPISRPNLTFSTLTVSNMSPEDSSIYLCSVAYDRVNTEAFFGQGTRLTVV.

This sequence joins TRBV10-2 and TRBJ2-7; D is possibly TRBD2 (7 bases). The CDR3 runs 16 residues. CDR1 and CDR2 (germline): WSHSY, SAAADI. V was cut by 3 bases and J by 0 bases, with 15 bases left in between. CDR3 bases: TGCGCCAGCAGTGATATCGGCGGGGGCCCCTCCTACGAGCAGTACTTC. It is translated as CASSDIGGGPSYEQYF.

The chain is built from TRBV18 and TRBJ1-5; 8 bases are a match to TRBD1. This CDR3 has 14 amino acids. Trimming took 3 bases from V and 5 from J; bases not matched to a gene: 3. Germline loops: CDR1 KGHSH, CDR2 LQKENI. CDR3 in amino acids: CASSPDRGYQPQHF. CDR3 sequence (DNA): TGTGCCAGCTCACCCGACAGGGGCTATCAGCCCCAGCATTTT.

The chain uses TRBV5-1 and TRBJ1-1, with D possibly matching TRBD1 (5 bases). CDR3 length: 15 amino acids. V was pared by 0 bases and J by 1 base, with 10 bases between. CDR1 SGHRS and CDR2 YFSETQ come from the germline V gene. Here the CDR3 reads CASSLEGHTNTEAFF. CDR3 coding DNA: TGCGCCAGCAGCTTGGAAGGACACACGAACACTGAAGCTTTCTTT.

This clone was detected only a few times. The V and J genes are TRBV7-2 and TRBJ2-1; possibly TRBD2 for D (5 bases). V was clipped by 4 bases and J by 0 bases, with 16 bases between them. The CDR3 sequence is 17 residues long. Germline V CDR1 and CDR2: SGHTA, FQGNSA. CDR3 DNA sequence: TGTGCCAGCAGCTCTGGCCGGGGATCCAGCTCCTACAATGAGCAGTTCTTC. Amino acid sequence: CASSSGRGSSSYNEQFF. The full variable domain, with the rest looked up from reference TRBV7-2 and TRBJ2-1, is GAGVSQSPSNKVTEKGKDVELRCDPISGHTALYWYRQSLGQGLEFLIYFQGNSAPDKSGLPSDRFSAERTGGSVSTLTIQRTQQEDSAVYLCASSSGRGSSSYNEQFFGPGTRLTVL.

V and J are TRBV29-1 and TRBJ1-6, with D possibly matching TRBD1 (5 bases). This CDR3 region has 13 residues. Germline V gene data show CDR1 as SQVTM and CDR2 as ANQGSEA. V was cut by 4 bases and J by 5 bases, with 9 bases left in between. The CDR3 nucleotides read TGCAGCGTTGTCTTGGGGGATAATTCACCCCTCCACTTT. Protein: CSVVLGDNSPLHF.

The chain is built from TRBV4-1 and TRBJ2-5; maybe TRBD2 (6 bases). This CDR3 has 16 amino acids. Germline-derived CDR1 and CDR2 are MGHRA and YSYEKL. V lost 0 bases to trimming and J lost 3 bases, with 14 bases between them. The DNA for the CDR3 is TGCGCCAGCAGCCAAGATCCGGGGGTTGGGAAAGAGACCCAGTACTTC. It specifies CASSQDPGVGKETQYF.

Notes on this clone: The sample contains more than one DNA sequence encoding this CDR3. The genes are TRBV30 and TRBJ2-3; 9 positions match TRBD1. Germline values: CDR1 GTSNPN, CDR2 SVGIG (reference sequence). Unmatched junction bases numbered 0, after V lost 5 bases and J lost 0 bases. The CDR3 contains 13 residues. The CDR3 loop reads CAWGTGSTDTQYF. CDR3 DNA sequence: TGTGCCTGGGGGACAGGGAGCACAGATACGCAGTATTTT.

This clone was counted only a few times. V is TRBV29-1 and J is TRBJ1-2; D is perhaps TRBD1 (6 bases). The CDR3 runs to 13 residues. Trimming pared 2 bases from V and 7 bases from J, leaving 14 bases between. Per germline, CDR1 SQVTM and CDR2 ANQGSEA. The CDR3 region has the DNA TGCAGCGTTGAAAAACAGGGCGAGATTGGCTACACCTTC. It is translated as CSVEKQGEIGYTF. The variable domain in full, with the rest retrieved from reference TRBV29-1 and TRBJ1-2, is SAVISQKPSRDICQRGTSLTIQCQVDSQVTMMFWYRQQPGQSLTLIATANQGSEATYESGFVIDKFPISRPNLTFSTLTVSNMSPEDSSIYLCSVEKQGEIGYTFGSGTRLTVV.

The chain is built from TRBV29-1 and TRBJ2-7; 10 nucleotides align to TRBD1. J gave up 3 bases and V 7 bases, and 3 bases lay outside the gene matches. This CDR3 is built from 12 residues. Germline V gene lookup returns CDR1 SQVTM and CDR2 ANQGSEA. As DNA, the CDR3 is TGCAGCGCCGGGGACAGGGGCTACGAGCAGTACTTC. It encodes CSAGDRGYEQYF.

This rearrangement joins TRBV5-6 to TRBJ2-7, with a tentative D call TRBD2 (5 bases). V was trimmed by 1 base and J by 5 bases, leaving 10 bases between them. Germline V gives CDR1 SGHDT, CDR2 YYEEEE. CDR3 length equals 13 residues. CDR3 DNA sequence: TGTGCCAGCAGCTTGTCGTACGGGGACGAGCAGTACTTC. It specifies CASSLSYGDEQYF.